These 22 T cell receptor beta chains came from one sample sequenced in a study of blood T cell repertoires in COVID-19. Produced via immunoSEQ multiplex PCR; TCRdb's table is partial and in-frame only. The table has about 170,000 clones, about 85% seen once. The sample comprised peripheral blood. The receptors originated from a man between 60 and 75 years old who had recovered from COVID-19.

This clone was recorded a few times. The V and J genes are TRBV30 and TRBJ1-2; TRBD1 might be the D (6 bases). Trimming cost V 3 bases and J 4 bases, with 15 bases left between them. CDR1 and CDR2 (germline): GTSNPN, SVGIG (reference sequence). The CDR3 length is 14 residues. The CDR3 spells CAWSPGQKFYGYTF. The CDR3 DNA reads as TGTGCCTGGAGCCCCGGACAGAAATTCTATGGCTACACCTTC.

With respect to this clone: The same CDR3 is also encoded by other DNA sequences in this sample. The chain has TRBV19 and TRBJ2-6; D perhaps matches TRBD2 (6 bases). V was clipped by 4 bases and J by 2 bases, with 9 bases between them. Germline V lookup: CDR1 LNHDA, CDR2 SQIVND (reference sequence). The CDR3 totals 15 residues. The CDR3 DNA sequence: TGTGCCAGTAGTACTACGGGGGCTGGGGCCAACGTCCTGACTTTC. It encodes CASSTTGAGANVLTF.

The J gene is TRBJ2-5, the V gene TRBV6-2 or TRBV6-3; TRBD2 aligns across 10 bases. The V gene end was trimmed by 0 bases and the J gene end by 2 bases; junction bases not matched to a gene: 9. This CDR3 region has 18 residues. Per the germline V gene, CDR1 is MNHEY and CDR2 is SVGEGT. The CDR3 spells CASSYSRVLAGPQETQYF. The CDR3 bases are TGTGCCAGCAGTTACTCGAGGGTACTAGCGGGACCACAAGAGACCCAGTACTTC.

The rearrangement links TRBV7-2 to TRBJ1-2; 12 nucleotides agree with TRBD1. The J segment lost 4 bases and the V segment lost 4 bases, leaving 4 bases of the junction unmatched. This CDR3 is 15 amino acids long. The germline V gene has CDR1 SGHTA and CDR2 FQGNSA. CDR3 DNA sequence: TGTGCCAGCAGCTCCGGGACAGGGGGCATCTATGGCTACACCTTC. Its translation is CASSSGTGGIYGYTF.

V and J are TRBV6-4 and TRBJ2-6; unclear D gene. The CDR3 loop spans 17 amino acids. Trimming took off 5 bases at V and 1 base at J, with 15 bases between the two ends. Germline loops: CDR1 MRHNA, CDR2 SNTAGT. The CDR3 loop is CASSTNLFGSGANVLTF. CDR3 in DNA: TGTGCCAGCAGTACAAATCTGTTCGGGTCTGGGGCCAACGTCCTGACTTTC.

The genes are TRBV6-1 and TRBJ1-2; 9 bases are a match to TRBD1. Germline V gene sequence: CDR1 MNHNS, CDR2 SASEGT. The CDR3 is 16 amino acids. Losses at the gene ends were 4 bases for V and 8 bases for J; bases not matched to a gene: 14. CDR3 sequence reads: CASSVDPLTGGKGYTF. CDR3 bases: TGTGCCAGCAGTGTCGATCCCCTAACAGGGGGCAAAGGCTACACCTTC.

The chain links TRBV6-2 or TRBV6-3 to TRBJ2-3, with 7 nucleotides matching TRBD2. V dropped 4 bases and J dropped 3; count of bases not matched to a gene: 4. Germline values: CDR1 MNHEY, CDR2 SVGEGT. CDR3 length: 14 residues. CDR3 loop: CASSSPGGTDTQYF. CDR3 in DNA: TGTGCCAGCAGTTCCCCGGGGGGAACAGATACGCAGTATTTT.

The rearrangement joins TRBV20-1 to TRBJ1-2; 12 nucleotides align to TRBD1. Trimming at V came to 3 bases and at J to 6 bases, leaving 8 bases not matched to a gene. The CDR3 is made up of 15 amino acids. Germline loops: CDR1 DFQATT, CDR2 SNEGSKA (reference sequence). CDR3 protein: CSASKRDRGLDGYTF. For the CDR3, the DNA is TGCAGTGCTAGTAAGCGGGACAGGGGGCTGGATGGCTACACCTTC.

This sequence joins TRBV7-9 and TRBJ1-2; D call uncertain. Germline loops: CDR1 SEHNR, CDR2 FQNEAQ (reference sequence). CDR3 length: 16 amino acids. The V end lost 4 bases, the J end lost 8 bases, and 23 bases lay between the germline ends. The CDR3 sequence is CASSSLQSQVLWGYTF. The DNA of the CDR3 is TGTGCCAGCAGCTCCCTACAGAGCCAGGTTCTTTGGGGCTACACCTTC.

The CDR3 DNA is TGTGCCAGCAGCATGCGGGCCTGGACAGGGGGCAGGAACACTGAAGCTTTCTTT. Protein: CASSMRAWTGGRNTEAFF. The chain uses TRBV7-9 and TRBJ1-1; 11 positions match TRBD1. The CDR3 is 18 amino acids. V gave up 5 bases and J gave up 1 base; unmatched junction bases: 12. The germline CDR1 and CDR2 sequences are SEHNR and FQNEAQ (reference sequence). Combining the CDR3 with reference TRBV7-9 and TRBJ1-1 gives the whole variable domain DTGVSQNPRHKITKRGQNVTFRCDPISEHNRLYWYRQTLGQGPEFLTYFQNEAQLEKSRLLSDRFSAERPKGSFSTLEIQRTEQGDSAMYLCASSMRAWTGGRNTEAFFGQGTRLTVV.

The chain employs TRBV3-1 (or the pseudogene TRBV3-2) and TRBJ1-3, with D possibly being TRBD1 (5 bases). Trimming removed 4 bases at V and 0 bases at J, with 13 bases between. The CDR3 spans 16 residues. The germline V gene encodes CDR1 LGHDT and CDR2 YNNKEL (reference sequence). The CDR3 here is CASSLVRQLSGNTIYF. CDR3 in DNA: TGTGCCAGCAGCCTGGTAAGACAGCTCTCTGGAAACACCATATATTTT.

This chain joins TRBV5-4 and TRBJ2-7; D uncertain. V was clipped by 4 bases and J by 7 bases, with 18 bases between them. The CDR3 extends over 14 amino acids. Germline V gene data show CDR1 as SGHNT and CDR2 as YYREEE (reference sequence). The CDR3 protein is CASSPRLESREQYF. The CDR3 coding sequence is TGTGCCAGCAGCCCTAGGCTAGAGTCGAGAGAGCAGTACTTC.

The rearrangement joins TRBV7-9 to TRBJ1-6; 8 nucleotides align to TRBD1. Germline V gene data show CDR1 as SEHNR and CDR2 as FQNEAQ (reference sequence). The CDR3 is 16 amino acids. The V gene end was trimmed by 5 bases and the J gene end by 3 bases; junction bases not matched to a gene: 6. Here the CDR3 DNA reads TGTGCCAGCAGCGGCATGGACAGGGACTATAATTCACCCCTCCACTTT. Its translation is CASSGMDRDYNSPLHF.

This clone was seen many times. J is TRBJ1-3 and V is TRBV6-6, with D maybe TRBD1 (5 bases). Germline CDR1 is MNHNY and CDR2 is SVGAGI (reference sequence). This CDR3 spans 14 amino acids. Trimming left V 7 bases short and J 4 bases short, with 14 bases between. DNA of the CDR3: TGTGCCAGCAACGACGCCCGGGGGGGAAACACCATATATTTT. It translates to CASNDARGGNTIYF.

The V and J genes are TRBV6-5 and TRBJ2-7; 7 nucleotides agree with TRBD1. Trimming removed 5 bases from V and 3 bases from J; junction bases left unmatched: 10. Germline assignment: CDR1 MNHEY and CDR2 SVGAGI. The CDR3 totals 15 residues. The CDR3 reads CASSKRQGFNYEQYF. CDR3 nucleotides: TGTGCCAGCAGTAAAAGACAGGGTTTTAACTACGAGCAGTACTTC.

V gene TRBV5-1 combines with J gene TRBJ1-1; possible D gene TRBD1, 5 bases. V lost 0 bases and J lost 4, with 13 bases in between. The CDR3 consists of 15 residues. The germline V gene has CDR1 SGHRS and CDR2 YFSETQ. CDR3 bases: TGCGCCAGCAGCTTGGTAGCAGGGTTGTCCACTGAAGCTTTCTTT. This codes for CASSLVAGLSTEAFF.

This sequence joins TRBV21-1 and TRBJ1-2; the table's D gene call, TRBD1, was not cross checked with the DNA. TRBV21-1 is a known pseudogene. The CDR3 totals 16 residues. This CDR3 is CASSKGGQGKDYGYTF. The CDR3 DNA follows: TGTGCCAGCAGCAAAGGGGGACAGGGCAAAGACTATGGCTACACCTTC.

This chain joins TRBV5-1 and TRBJ1-1; no firm D call. The V end lost 2 bases, the J end lost 7 bases, and 12 bases lay between the germline ends. This CDR3 has 13 amino acids. The germline V gene encodes CDR1 SGHRS and CDR2 YFSETQ. The CDR3 spells CASSFSGVSEAFF. CDR3 nucleotide sequence: TGCGCCAGCAGCTTCAGCGGGGTGAGTGAAGCTTTCTTT.

This sequence joins TRBV27 and TRBJ1-6; D remains unclear. V lost 7 bases, J lost 0 bases, and 7 bases lay in between. CDR1 is MNHEY and CDR2 is SMNVEV in the germline V gene (reference sequence). The CDR3 consists of 14 residues. As DNA, the CDR3 is TGTGCCAGCACCGCCAGCTCCTATAATTCACCCCTCCACTTT. It is translated as CASTASSYNSPLHF.

The gene calls are TRBV2 and TRBJ2-7; maybe TRBD1 (6 bases). CDR1 and CDR2 (germline): SNHLY, FYNNEI. There are 15 residues in the CDR3. V was pared by 5 bases and J by 2 bases, with 16 bases between. The CDR3 region is CASSPGQFGTYEQYF. The CDR3, as DNA: TGTGCCAGCAGTCCAGGACAGTTTGGAACCTACGAGCAGTACTTC.

This clone was counted once. The chain combines TRBV20-1 with TRBJ2-7; D remains unclear. The germline V gene has CDR1 DFQATT and CDR2 SNEGSKA (reference sequence). This CDR3 has 11 amino acids. Between the trimmed V and J ends, which lost 3 bases and 6 bases, there was a span of 9 bases. The CDR3 coding sequence is TGCAGTGCTAGTAACTCGGGCGAGCAGTACTTC. Translation: CSASNSGEQYF.

The rearrangement joins TRBV7-9 to TRBJ2-5, with a weak D call TRBD2 (6 bases). Germline values: CDR1 SEHNR, CDR2 FQNEAQ (reference sequence). The V and J ends lost 6 bases and 7 bases respectively, with 18 bases between them. The CDR3 length is 14 residues. CDR3 bases: TGTGCCAGCAGACCGGGCGCCTTGGGAGGGACCCAGTACTTC. This encodes CASRPGALGGTQYF.